A selection of T cell receptor beta chains follows, all from one sample in a study of T-cell memory formation after mild COVID-19. TCRdb itself ran the 5' RACE reads through MiXCR, one entry per CDR3 protein. The sample lists around 470,000 distinct CDR3 sequences, roughly 20% occurring once. Sequenced input: PBMCs or a T cell subset sorted from them (not recorded which). These receptors were taken from an adult woman who had mild COVID-19 (a few samples of this study predate the infection). Cell type and time point are not known. Each CDR3 is given with its conserved first and last residue. The D gene is left open where the match is weak. Clone size is not always given. Where it is, it says once, few, many or a class for expanded clones.

CDR3 protein,CDR3 DNA,D gene,V gene,clone size,J gene
CATSVGTVLRETQYF,TGTGCCACCAGTGTGGGGACGGTATTGAGGGAGACCCAGTACTTC,.,TRBV24-1,few,TRBJ2-5
CASSYLGRVDEKLFF,TGTGCCAGCAGTTACCTGGGTAGGGTGGATGAAAAACTGTTTTTT,.,TRBV6-5,few,TRBJ1-4
CASSLDWGSYSPLHF,TGCGCCAGCAGCTTGGATTGGGGCAGTTATTCACCCCTCCACTTT,.,TRBV5-1,few,TRBJ1-6
CASSYSDGRGYEQYF,TGTGCCAGCAGTTACTCCGACGGGAGGGGTTACGAGCAGTACTTC,TRBD2,TRBV6-2/TRBV6-3,.,TRBJ2-7
CASSLDGELFF,TGTGCCAGCAGCTTGGACGGGGAGCTGTTTTTT,.,TRBV5-6,.,TRBJ2-2
CASSPRTAHEAFF,TGTGCCAGCAGCCCCCGGACAGCACATGAAGCTTTCTTT,.,TRBV7-9,.,TRBJ1-1
CASSAARLLQETQYF,TGTGCCAGCAGCGCGGCCCGACTTCTCCAAGAGACCCAGTACTTC,.,TRBV7-9,few,TRBJ2-5
CASSMTESGTEAFF,TGTGCCAGTAGTATGACAGAAAGTGGGACTGAAGCTTTCTTT,.,TRBV19,.,TRBJ1-1
CASSSAVARTEAFF,TGTGCCAGCAGCTCCGCGGTCGCTCGCACTGAAGCTTTCTTT,.,TRBV7-9,few,TRBJ1-1
CASSPTSGSPPDTQYF,TGTGCCAGCAGTCCGACTAGCGGGAGCCCCCCAGATACACAGTATTTT,TRBD2,TRBV28,.,TRBJ2-3
CASSLEWGDGTDTQYF,TGCGCCAGCAGCTTGGAGTGGGGCGATGGCACAGATACGCAGTATTTT,.,TRBV5-1,.,TRBJ2-3
CASSPVGTGANVLTF,TGTGCCAGCAGCCCTGTTGGGACCGGGGCCAACGTCCTGACTTTC,.,TRBV6-2/TRBV6-3,.,TRBJ2-6
CASSYGPAGREQYF,TGTGCCAGCAGCTACGGCCCTGCCGGGCGCGAGCAGTACTTC,.,TRBV12-3/TRBV12-4,few,TRBJ2-7
CASSPFGKETQYF,TGTGCCAGCAGCCCCTTCGGGAAAGAGACCCAGTACTTC,.,TRBV14,once,TRBJ2-5
CASMLRDRDYEQYF,TGTGCCAGCATGCTCCGGGACAGAGACTACGAGCAGTACTTC,TRBD1,TRBV2,.,TRBJ2-7
CASRGGGPLVHEQYF,TGTGCCAGCAGGGGGGGAGGGCCCCTTGTACACGAGCAGTACTTC,.,TRBV21-1,few,TRBJ2-7
CSAPGGTGGFGETQYF,TGCAGTGCTCCGGGGGGGACAGGGGGATTTGGAGAGACCCAGTACTTC,TRBD1,TRBV20-1,many,TRBJ2-5
CAISGGGQDEKLFF,TGTGCCATCAGTGGTGGGGGGCAGGATGAAAAACTGTTTTTT,.,TRBV10-3,few,TRBJ1-4
CASRVPSGVVEDTQYF,TGCGCCAGCAGAGTGCCGTCGGGAGTCGTTGAAGATACGCAGTATTTT,.,TRBV5-1,few,TRBJ2-3
CASRGNSNQPQHF,TGTGCCAGCAGGGGGAACAGCAATCAGCCCCAGCATTTT,.,TRBV12-3/TRBV12-4,.,TRBJ1-5
CASAGRTYEQYF,TGTGCCAGCGCGGGACGGACGTACGAGCAGTACTTC,.,TRBV6-2/TRBV6-3,many,TRBJ2-7
CASSLVPQREIYEQYF,TGTGCCAGCAGCTTAGTCCCTCAGCGGGAGATCTACGAGCAGTACTTC,TRBD2,TRBV11-2,.,TRBJ2-7
CASSSTTSTGETQYF,TGTGCCAGCAGTTCAACCACCTCGACTGGAGAGACCCAGTACTTC,.,TRBV6-2/TRBV6-3,few,TRBJ2-5
CASRGVERSSTEAFF,TGTGCCAGCAGGGGGGTGGAAAGGTCGAGCACTGAAGCTTTCTTT,.,TRBV12-3/TRBV12-4,few,TRBJ1-1
CASSALAGLGEQFF,TGTGCCAGCAGTGCTCTAGCGGGCCTCGGTGAGCAGTTCTTC,TRBD2,TRBV2,.,TRBJ2-1
CASSVDSPHRAFF,TGTGCCAGCAGCGTAGACTCACCTCACCGGGCTTTCTTT,.,TRBV9,.,TRBJ1-1
CASSARLADNEQFF,TGTGCCAGCAGTGCCCGACTAGCGGACAATGAGCAGTTCTTC,TRBD2,TRBV6-1,.,TRBJ2-1
CASSLSRNTGELFF,TGTGCCAGCAGCCTATCAAGGAACACCGGGGAGCTGTTTTTT,.,TRBV4-2,.,TRBJ2-2